These 9 T cell receptor beta chains originate from one sample sequenced in a study of shared clonotypes between healthy human individuals. Sequencing used immunoSEQ multiplex PCR; TCRdb keeps in-frame clones, though not all of them. The sample contains about 1.5 million clones, 98% of which appear only once. Sequencing was done on a sample of naive CD4+ T cells sorted from blood. Regarding subset: CD45RA+ positively selected. The receptors originated from a man younger than 40 in good health.

The chain joins TRBV28 to TRBJ2-3, with D possibly TRBD2 on 6 matching bases. Germline V gene lookup returns CDR1 MDHEN and CDR2 SYDVKM. The CDR3 has 14 amino acids. V was cut by 8 bases and J by 1 base, with 13 bases left in between. CDR3 sequence reads: CASGVAGRTDTQYF. The CDR3 DNA is TGTGCCAGCGGGGTGGCGGGACGCACAGATACGCAGTATTTT.

The genes are TRBV18 and TRBJ2-5, with TRBD2 as a possible D gene (5 bases). CDR1 is KGHSH and CDR2 is LQKENI in the germline V gene. V was shortened by 2 bases and J by 5 bases, with 12 bases between the two germline ends. CDR3 size: 14 residues. The CDR3 here is CASSPIASTETQYF. For the CDR3, the DNA is TGTGCCAGCTCACCAATAGCGTCGACGGAGACCCAGTACTTC.

The V gene is TRBV5-4, the J gene TRBJ2-1; 12 nucleotides agree with TRBD2. V lost 4 bases to trimming and J lost 7 bases; unmatched junction nucleotides: 9. The CDR3 length is 16 residues. Germline V gene lookup returns CDR1 SGHNT and CDR2 YYREEE (reference sequence). Here the CDR3 reads CASSPGGLAGINEQFF. CDR3 DNA sequence: TGTGCCAGCAGCCCTGGAGGACTAGCGGGGATTAATGAGCAGTTCTTC.

The chain joins TRBV5-1 to TRBJ2-7; 11 positions agree with TRBD2. The CDR3 is 15 amino acids. Germline CDR1 reads SGHRS; CDR2 reads YFSETQ. V lost 3 bases, J lost 5 bases, and 7 bases stayed unmatched. The CDR3 loop reads CASSYTKTSGNEQYF. The CDR3 DNA reads as TGCGCCAGCAGCTATACCAAGACTAGCGGGAACGAGCAGTACTTC.

This chain joins TRBV14 and TRBJ1-2; D gene unclear. Trimming removed 4 bases from V and 0 bases from J, with 6 bases in between. Germline CDR1 reads SGHDN; CDR2 reads FVKESK. The CDR3 contains 13 residues. The CDR3 here is CASSPKTNYGYTF. In DNA, the CDR3 is TGTGCCAGCAGCCCCAAGACTAACTATGGCTACACCTTC.

This chain uses TRBV29-1 with TRBJ2-7, with TRBD2 matching 8 bases. CDR1 SQVTM and CDR2 ANQGSEA come from the germline V gene. The CDR3 runs 14 residues. The V segment lost 6 bases and the J segment 1 base; nucleotides outside the gene matches: 8. Written as DNA, the CDR3 is TGCAGCGTCTTCATAGCGGGGTTTTCCTACGAGCAGTACTTC. It specifies CSVFIAGFSYEQYF.

The CDR3 nucleotides read TGTGCCAGCTCCCCCATAGCGGGAGCTGGGAAAGGGGCCTACGAGCAGTACTTC. Residues: CASSPIAGAGKGAYEQYF. The chain is built from TRBV18 and TRBJ2-7, with 9 bases lining up with TRBD2. The CDR3 runs 18 residues. V lost 6 bases to trimming and J lost 2 bases; unmatched junction nucleotides: 17. Germline assignment: CDR1 KGHSH and CDR2 LQKENI.

The V and J genes are TRBV10-2 and TRBJ2-7; tentatively, D is TRBD1 or TRBD2 (5 bases each). Looked up from germline, CDR1 is WSHSY and CDR2 is SAAADI. The CDR3 spans 14 residues. V was shortened by 3 bases and J by 3 bases, with 12 bases between the two germline ends. For the CDR3, the DNA is TGCGCCAGCAGTGACGGGGCAAAAATCTACGAGCAGTACTTC. This encodes CASSDGAKIYEQYF.

The J gene is TRBJ2-7, the V gene TRBV5-1; TRBD1 agrees at 8 bases. The CDR3 covers 13 residues. Germline-derived CDR1 and CDR2 are SGHRS and YFSETQ. The V gene end was trimmed by 4 bases and the J gene end by 4 bases; junction bases not matched to a gene: 4. DNA for the CDR3: TGCGCCAGCAGCAAGGGACAGGAGTACGAGCAGTACTTC. This encodes CASSKGQEYEQYF.